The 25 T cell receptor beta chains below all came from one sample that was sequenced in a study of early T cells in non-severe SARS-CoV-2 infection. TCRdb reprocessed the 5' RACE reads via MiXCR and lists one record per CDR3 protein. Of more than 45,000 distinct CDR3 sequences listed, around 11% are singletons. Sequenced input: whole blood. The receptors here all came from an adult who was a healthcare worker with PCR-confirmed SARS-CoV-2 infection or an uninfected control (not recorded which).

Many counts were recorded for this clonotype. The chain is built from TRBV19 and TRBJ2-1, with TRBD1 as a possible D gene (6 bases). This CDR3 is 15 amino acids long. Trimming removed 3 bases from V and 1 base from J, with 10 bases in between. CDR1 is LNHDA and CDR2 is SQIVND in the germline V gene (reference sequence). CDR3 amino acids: CASSISGASYNEQFF. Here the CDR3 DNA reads TGTGCCAGTAGTATTTCAGGGGCGTCCTACAATGAGCAGTTCTTC.

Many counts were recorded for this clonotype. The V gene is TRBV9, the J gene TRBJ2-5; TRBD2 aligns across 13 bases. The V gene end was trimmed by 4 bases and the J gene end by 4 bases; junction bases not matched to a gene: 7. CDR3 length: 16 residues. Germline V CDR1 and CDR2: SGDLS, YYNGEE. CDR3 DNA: TGTGCCAGCAGCCTCATGGGACTAGCGGGACGAGAGACCCAGTACTTC. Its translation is CASSLMGLAGRETQYF.

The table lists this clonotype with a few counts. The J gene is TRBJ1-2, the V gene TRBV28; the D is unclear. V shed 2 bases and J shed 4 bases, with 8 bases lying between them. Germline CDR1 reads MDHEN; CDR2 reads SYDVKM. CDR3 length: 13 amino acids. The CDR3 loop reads CASSLGGIYGYTF. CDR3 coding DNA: TGTGCCAGCAGTTTAGGAGGGATCTATGGCTACACCTTC.

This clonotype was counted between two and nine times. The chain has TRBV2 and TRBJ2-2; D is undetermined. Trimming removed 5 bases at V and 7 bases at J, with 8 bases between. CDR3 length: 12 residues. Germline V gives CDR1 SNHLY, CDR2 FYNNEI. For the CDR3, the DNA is TGTGCCAGCAGTCCAGAGTTCGGGGAGCTGTTTTTT. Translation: CASSPEFGELFF.

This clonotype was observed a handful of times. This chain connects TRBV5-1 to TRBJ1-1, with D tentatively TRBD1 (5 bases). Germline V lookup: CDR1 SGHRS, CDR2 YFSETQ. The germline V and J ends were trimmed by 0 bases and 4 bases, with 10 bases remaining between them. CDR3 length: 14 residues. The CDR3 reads CASSLDAGGTEAFF. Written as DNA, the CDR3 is TGCGCCAGCAGCTTGGATGCGGGGGGCACTGAAGCTTTCTTT.

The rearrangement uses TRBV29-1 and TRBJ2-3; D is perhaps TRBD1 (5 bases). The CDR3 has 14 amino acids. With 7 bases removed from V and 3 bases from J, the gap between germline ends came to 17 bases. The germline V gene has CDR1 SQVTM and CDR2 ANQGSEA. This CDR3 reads CSATDSMVTDTQYF. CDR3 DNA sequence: TGCAGCGCCACCGACAGTATGGTAACAGATACGCAGTATTTT.

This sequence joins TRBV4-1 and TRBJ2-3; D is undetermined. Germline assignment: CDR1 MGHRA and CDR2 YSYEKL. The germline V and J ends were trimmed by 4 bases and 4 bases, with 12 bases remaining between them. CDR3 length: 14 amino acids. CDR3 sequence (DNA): TGCGCCAGCAGCCGAGGAGAATTCCCAGATACGCAGTATTTT. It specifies CASSRGEFPDTQYF.

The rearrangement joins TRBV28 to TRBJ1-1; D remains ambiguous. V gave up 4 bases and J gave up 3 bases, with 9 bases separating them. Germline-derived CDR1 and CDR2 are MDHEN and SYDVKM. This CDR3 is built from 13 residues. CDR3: CASSSRPDTEAFF. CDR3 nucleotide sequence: TGTGCCAGCAGTTCCCGGCCGGACACTGAAGCTTTCTTT.

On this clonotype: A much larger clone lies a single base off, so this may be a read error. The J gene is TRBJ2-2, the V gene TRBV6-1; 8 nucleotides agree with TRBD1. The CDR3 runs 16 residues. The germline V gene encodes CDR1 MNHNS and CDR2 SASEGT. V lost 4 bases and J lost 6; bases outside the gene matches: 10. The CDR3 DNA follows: TGTGCCAGCAGTGCCGCGGCAGGGGGCTTATCCGGGGAGCTGTTTTTT. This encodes CASSAAAGGLSGELFF.

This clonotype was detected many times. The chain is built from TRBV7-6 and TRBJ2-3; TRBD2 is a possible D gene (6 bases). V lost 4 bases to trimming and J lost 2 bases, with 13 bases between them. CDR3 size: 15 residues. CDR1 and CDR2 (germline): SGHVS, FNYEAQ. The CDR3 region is CASSSLGLVTDTQYF. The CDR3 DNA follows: TGTGCCAGCAGCTCCTTGGGACTGGTCACAGATACGCAGTATTTT.

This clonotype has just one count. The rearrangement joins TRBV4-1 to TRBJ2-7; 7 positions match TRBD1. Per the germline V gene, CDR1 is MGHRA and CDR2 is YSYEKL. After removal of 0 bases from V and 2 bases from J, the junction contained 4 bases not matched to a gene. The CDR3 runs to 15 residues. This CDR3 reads CASSQERQGPYEQYF. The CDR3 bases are TGCGCCAGCAGCCAAGAACGACAGGGACCCTACGAGCAGTACTTC.

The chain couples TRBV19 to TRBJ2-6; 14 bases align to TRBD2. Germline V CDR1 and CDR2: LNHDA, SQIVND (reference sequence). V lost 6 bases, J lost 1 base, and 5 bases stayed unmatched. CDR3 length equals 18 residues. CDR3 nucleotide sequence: TGTGCCAGTAGCGGGACTAGCGGGAGCCCGTCTGGGGCCAACGTCCTGACTTTC. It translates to CASSGTSGSPSGANVLTF.

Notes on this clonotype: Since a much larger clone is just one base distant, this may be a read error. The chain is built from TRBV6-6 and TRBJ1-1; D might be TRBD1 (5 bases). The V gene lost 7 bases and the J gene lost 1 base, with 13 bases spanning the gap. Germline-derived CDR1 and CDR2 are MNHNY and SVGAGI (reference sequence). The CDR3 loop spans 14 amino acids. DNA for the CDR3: TGTGCCAGCACCCTCCGGGACGGGAACACTGAAGCTTTCTTT. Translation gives CASTLRDGNTEAFF.

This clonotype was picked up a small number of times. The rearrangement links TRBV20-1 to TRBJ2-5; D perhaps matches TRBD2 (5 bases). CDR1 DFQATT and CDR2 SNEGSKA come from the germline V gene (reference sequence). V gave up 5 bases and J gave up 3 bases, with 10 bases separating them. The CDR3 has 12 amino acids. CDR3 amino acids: CSAGGGKETQYF. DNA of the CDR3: TGCAGTGCTGGAGGAGGAAAAGAGACCCAGTACTTC.

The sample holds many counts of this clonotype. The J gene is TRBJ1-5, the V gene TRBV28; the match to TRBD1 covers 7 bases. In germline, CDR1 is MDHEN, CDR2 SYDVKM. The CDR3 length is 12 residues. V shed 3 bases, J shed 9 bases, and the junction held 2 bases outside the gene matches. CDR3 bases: TGTGCCAGCAGTTTTCAGGGGGGGCCCCAGCATTTT. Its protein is CASSFQGGPQHF.

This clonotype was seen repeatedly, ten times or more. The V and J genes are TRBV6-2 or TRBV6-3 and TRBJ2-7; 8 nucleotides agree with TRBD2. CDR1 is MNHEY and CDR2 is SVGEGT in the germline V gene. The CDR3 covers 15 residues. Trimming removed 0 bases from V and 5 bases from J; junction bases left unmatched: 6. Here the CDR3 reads CASSYSKAGVHEQYF. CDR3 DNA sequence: TGTGCCAGCAGTTACTCCAAAGCGGGAGTTCACGAGCAGTACTTC.

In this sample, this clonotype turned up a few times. In nucleotides, the CDR3 is TGTGCCAGCTCTCACGACAGGGGGCACTACAATGAGCAGTTCTTC. Amino acid sequence: CASSHDRGHYNEQFF. This sequence joins TRBV18 and TRBJ2-1, with 10 bases that match TRBD1. J gave up 3 bases and V 6 bases, and 5 bases lay outside the gene matches. The length of the CDR3 is 15 residues. Germline lookup yields CDR1 KGHSH and CDR2 LQKENI.

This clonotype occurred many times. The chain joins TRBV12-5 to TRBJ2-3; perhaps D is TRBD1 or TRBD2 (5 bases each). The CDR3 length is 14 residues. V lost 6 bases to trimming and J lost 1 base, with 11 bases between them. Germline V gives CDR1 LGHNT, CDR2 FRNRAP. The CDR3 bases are TGTGCTAGTGGCCGGGACCACGGCACAGATACGCAGTATTTT. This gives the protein CASGRDHGTDTQYF.

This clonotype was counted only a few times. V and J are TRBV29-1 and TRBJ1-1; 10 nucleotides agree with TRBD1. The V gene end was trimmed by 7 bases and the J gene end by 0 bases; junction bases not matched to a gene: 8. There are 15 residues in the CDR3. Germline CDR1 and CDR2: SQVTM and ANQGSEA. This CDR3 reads CSAQDRGQVNTEAFF. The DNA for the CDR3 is TGCAGCGCTCAAGACAGGGGGCAGGTGAACACTGAAGCTTTCTTT.

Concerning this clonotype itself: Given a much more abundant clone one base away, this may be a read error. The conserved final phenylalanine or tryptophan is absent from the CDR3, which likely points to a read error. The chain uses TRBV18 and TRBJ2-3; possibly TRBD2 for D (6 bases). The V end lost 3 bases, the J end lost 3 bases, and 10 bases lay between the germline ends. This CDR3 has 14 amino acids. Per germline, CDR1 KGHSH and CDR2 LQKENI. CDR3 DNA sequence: TGTGCCAGCTCACCTCCGGGAGTAACAGATACGCAGTATTAT. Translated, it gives CASSPPGVTDTQYY.

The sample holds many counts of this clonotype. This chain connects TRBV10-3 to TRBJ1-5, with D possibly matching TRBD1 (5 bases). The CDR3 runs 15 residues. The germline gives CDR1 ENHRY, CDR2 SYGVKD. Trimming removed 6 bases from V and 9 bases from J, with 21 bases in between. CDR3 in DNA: TGTGCCATCAGGGCGGAGGACGGGCCTAGGGGGCCCCAGCATTTT. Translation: CAIRAEDGPRGPQHF.

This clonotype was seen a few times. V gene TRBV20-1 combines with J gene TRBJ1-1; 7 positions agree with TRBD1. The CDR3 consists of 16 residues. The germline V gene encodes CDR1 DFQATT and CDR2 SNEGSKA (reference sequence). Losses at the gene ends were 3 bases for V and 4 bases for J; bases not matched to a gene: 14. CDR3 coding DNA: TGCAGTGCTAGCAGGCAGGGGGGCGATTCATCCACTGAAGCTTTCTTT. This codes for CSASRQGGDSSTEAFF.

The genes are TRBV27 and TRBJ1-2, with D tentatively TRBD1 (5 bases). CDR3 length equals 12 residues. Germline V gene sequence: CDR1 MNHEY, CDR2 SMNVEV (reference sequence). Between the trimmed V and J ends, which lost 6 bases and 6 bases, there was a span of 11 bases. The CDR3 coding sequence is TGTGCCAGCAGGTCCAGGGAGGATGGCTACACCTTC. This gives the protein CASRSREDGYTF.

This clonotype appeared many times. CDR3 nucleotides: TGCAGCGTTGAGGGGGGTCAGGGAGTTGGCTACACCTTC. Protein sequence: CSVEGGQGVGYTF. The gene calls are TRBV29-1 and TRBJ1-2; a weak D match, TRBD1 (5 bases). Germline CDR1 and CDR2: SQVTM and ANQGSEA. Trimming took 3 bases from V and 7 from J, leaving 15 bases between them. This CDR3 is built from 13 residues. The whole variable domain, filled in from reference TRBV29-1 and TRBJ1-2, reads SAVISQKPSRDICQRGTSLTIQCQVDSQVTMMFWYRQQPGQSLTLIATANQGSEATYESGFVIDKFPISRPNLTFSTLTVSNMSPEDSSIYLCSVEGGQGVGYTFGSGTRLTVV.

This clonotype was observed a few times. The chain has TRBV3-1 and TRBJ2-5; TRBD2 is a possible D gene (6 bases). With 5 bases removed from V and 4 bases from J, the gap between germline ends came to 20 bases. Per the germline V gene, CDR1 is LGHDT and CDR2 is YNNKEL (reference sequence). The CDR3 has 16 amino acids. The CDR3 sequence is CASSSYVAVSGETQYF. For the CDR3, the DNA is TGTGCCAGCAGCTCCTACGTAGCGGTATCGGGAGAGACCCAGTACTTC.